The present T cell receptor (beta chain) was sequenced within a study of blood T cell repertoires in COVID-19. This clone was seen just once. The CDR3 sequence is 15 residues long. Per the germline V gene, CDR1 is LGHNA and CDR2 is YSLEER. Trimming stripped 0 bases from V and 4 bases from J, with 12 bases between. Generated by immunoSEQ multiplex PCR, the TCRdb table keeps only in-frame clones and is missing some. Among 110,000 to 150,000 clones listed, about four fifths were seen once. The genes are TRBV4-3 and TRBJ1-2, with TRBD1 as a possible D gene (5 bases). The sequencing input was peripheral blood. The receptor was isolated from a human donor in a cohort sampled during active COVID-19. The CDR3 sequence is CASSQEWGRIYGYTF. The CDR3, as DNA: TGCGCCAGCAGCCAAGAATGGGGGAGGATCTATGGCTACACCTTC.